Listed below are T cell receptor beta chains from one sample, sequenced in a study of blood T cell repertoires in COVID-19. Produced via immunoSEQ multiplex PCR; TCRdb's table is partial and in-frame only. This sample has roughly 250,000 clones; approximately 83% occur once, and the top ten carry about 3.3%. Sequencing was carried out using PBMCs or T cells enriched from blood (not recorded which). Source of these receptors: a woman aged 40-49 years with acute COVID-19. CDR3s include the opening cysteine and the closing phenylalanine or tryptophan. D genes are given only for firm matches. The listing skips clone size in some rows; elsewhere it reads once, few, many or a size class.

size	D	J	V	CDR3	DNA
.	.	TRBJ2-3	TRBV10-3	CAISEGGVTDTQYF	TGTGCCATCAGTGAAGGGGGAGTTACAGATACGCAGTATTTT
.	TRBD1	TRBJ1-6	TRBV27	CASSTYYRGHNSPLHF	TGTGCCAGCAGTACCTATTACAGGGGACATAATTCACCCCTCCACTTT
.	.	TRBJ1-6	TRBV5-1	CASSPGFNNSPLHF	TGCGCCAGCAGCCCAGGGTTTAATAATTCACCCCTCCACTTT
once	.	TRBJ2-1	TRBV3-1/TRBV3-2	CASSPPTRRVNTYNEQFF	TGTGCCAGCAGCCCCCCGACAAGGAGGGTTAATACCTACAATGAGCAGTTCTTC
.	TRBD1	TRBJ2-7	TRBV5-1	CASSLGDRDLEQYF	TGCGCCAGCAGCTTGGGGGACAGGGACTTGGAGCAGTACTTC
.	.	TRBJ2-7	TRBV9	CASSADSPYEQYF	TGTGCCAGCAGCGCCGACAGTCCCTACGAGCAGTACTTC
.	.	TRBJ1-1	TRBV7-4	CASSFPDGHQRNTEAFF	TGTGCCAGCAGCTTCCCTGATGGACATCAAAGGAACACTGAAGCTTTCTTT
.	TRBD2	TRBJ2-7	TRBV9	CASSVGLAGDYEQYF	TGTGCCAGCAGCGTAGGACTAGCGGGAGATTACGAGCAGTACTTC
.	.	TRBJ1-2	TRBV24-1	CATSDFSGYGYTF	TGTGCCACCAGTGATTTTAGCGGGTATGGCTACACCTTC
once	.	TRBJ1-4	TRBV19	CASNRPTGGEKLFF	TGTGCCAGTAACAGACCGACGGGGGGTGAAAAACTGTTTTTT
few	TRBD1	TRBJ1-4	TRBV29-1	CSVTPPTGSNEKLFF	TGCAGCGTTACCCCCCCGACAGGGTCGAATGAAAAACTGTTTTTT
.	.	TRBJ1-2	TRBV28	CASSLGQGGGYTF	TGTGCCAGCAGTTTAGGGCAGGGTGGAGGCTACACCTTC
.	TRBD1	TRBJ1-5	TRBV27	CASSPSPQGVYSNQPQHF	TGTGCCAGCAGTCCCTCCCCCCAGGGGGTTTATAGCAATCAGCCCCAGCATTTT
.	.	TRBJ1-2	TRBV25-1	CASSGSIPGYTF	TGTGCCAGCAGTGGCTCTATTCCCGGCTACACCTTC
.	TRBD1	TRBJ2-5	TRBV18	CASSPRTGGAYQETQYF	TGTGCCAGCTCACCACGAACAGGGGGCGCATACCAAGAGACCCAGTACTTC
.	TRBD2	TRBJ2-2	TRBV10-3	CAISGSTSGYAGELFF	TGTGCCATCAGTGGATCTACTAGCGGGTACGCTGGGGAGCTGTTTTTT
.	.	TRBJ2-5	TRBV5-1	CASSSRGGAGETQYF	TGCGCCAGCAGCTCCCGAGGGGGGGCGGGAGAGACCCAGTACTTC
.	.	TRBJ1-5	TRBV19	CASSIGGGPWDNQPQHF	TGTGCCAGTAGTATTGGGGGGGGCCCGTGGGACAATCAGCCCCAGCATTTT
.	TRBD2	TRBJ2-1	TRBV24-1	CATRGLADNEQFF	TGTGCCACCAGAGGACTAGCGGACAATGAGCAGTTCTTC
.	TRBD1	TRBJ1-5	TRBV30	CAWSTGTGGDQPQHF	TGTGCCTGGAGTACCGGGACAGGGGGCGATCAGCCCCAGCATTTT
.	TRBD1	TRBJ1-2	TRBV5-1	CASSPWLGDRGYGYTF	TGCGCCAGCAGCCCGTGGTTGGGGGACAGAGGCTATGGCTACACCTTC
.	TRBD2	TRBJ2-1	TRBV27	CASRPKLAPNEQFF	TGTGCCAGCAGACCCAAACTAGCGCCCAATGAGCAGTTCTTC
.	.	TRBJ2-2	TRBV6-6	CASSPTDRNTGELFF	TGTGCCAGCAGCCCAACCGACAGAAACACCGGGGAGCTGTTTTTT
.	.	TRBJ2-7	TRBV2	CASRSPRTGFEQYF	TGTGCCAGCAGGAGTCCGCGAACAGGGTTCGAGCAGTACTTC